This TCR beta chain emerged from a study of cytomegalovirus exposure and HLA in healthy donors. PCR used 60 Vbeta primers and 13 Jbeta primers. The method was immunoSEQ multiplex PCR; TCRdb's version includes in-frame clones alone and lacks a portion of them. The table records roughly 200,000 clones, around 74% of them present only once. This CDR3 has 15 residues. The V gene end was trimmed by 4 bases and the J gene end by 6 bases; junction bases not matched to a gene: 9. Germline loops: CDR1 SGHNT, CDR2 YENEEA. This receptor was identified in a male donor in good health and CMV-seronegative. The sample taken for sequencing was PBMCs. The rearrangement uses TRBV11-3 and TRBJ1-1; 9 nucleotides match TRBD1. The CDR3 DNA reads as TGTGCCAGCAGCTCCCGGGGACAGGGCGCCGCTGAAGCTTTCTTT. Protein sequence: CASSSRGQGAAEAFF.